The 4 T cell receptor beta chains below all came from one sample that was sequenced in a study of cytotoxic CD8 clonotypes in ibrutinib-treated CLL. Some clones are missing from TCRdb's copy, which holds only in-frame ones; the method was immunoSEQ multiplex PCR. This repertoire shows several thousand clones, 70% to 85% found once; its top ten account for around 3.5%. The specimen was PBMCs, collected before ibrutinib treatment. The receptors derive from a human donor with chronic lymphocytic leukemia.

The V gene is TRBV5-1, the J gene TRBJ1-5; maybe TRBD1 (5 bases). Germline CDR1 is SGHRS and CDR2 is YFSETQ. The V gene lost 1 base and the J gene lost 1 base, with 9 bases spanning the gap. The CDR3 covers 15 residues. This chain's CDR3 is CASSLQGMSNQPQHF. The CDR3 DNA follows: TGCGCCAGCAGCTTGCAGGGTATGAGCAATCAGCCCCAGCATTTT.

The chain joins TRBV7-9 to TRBJ1-1; D uncertain. Trimming took 5 bases from V and 0 from J, leaving 7 bases between them. Per germline, CDR1 SEHNR and CDR2 FQNEAQ (reference sequence). This CDR3 has 13 amino acids. The CDR3 region is CASSLWLNTEAFF. As DNA, the CDR3 is TGTGCCAGCAGCCTATGGTTGAACACTGAAGCTTTCTTT. Full variable domain (remainder filled in from reference TRBV7-9 and TRBJ1-1): DTGVSQNPRHKITKRGQNVTFRCDPISEHNRLYWYRQTLGQGPEFLTYFQNEAQLEKSRLLSDRFSAERPKGSFSTLEIQRTEQGDSAMYLCASSLWLNTEAFFGQGTRLTVV.

The chain carries TRBV6-6 and TRBJ2-5; no clear D. In germline, CDR1 is MNHNY, CDR2 SVGAGI (reference sequence). The CDR3 totals 15 residues. V shed 2 bases and J shed 5 bases, with 15 bases lying between them. As DNA, the CDR3 is TGTGCCAGCAGTTACGCCGACTCGGGTTGGGAGACCCAGTACTTC. Its protein product is CASSYADSGWETQYF.

The chain links TRBV2 to TRBJ1-4, with D hard to call. The V and J ends lost 7 bases and 9 bases respectively, with 18 bases between them. This CDR3 contains 14 residues. CDR1 is SNHLY, CDR2 FYNNEI, per germline. The CDR3 region is CASNSREVEKKLFF. As DNA, the CDR3 is TGTGCCAGCAACTCCCGGGAAGTAGAGAAAAAACTGTTTTTT.